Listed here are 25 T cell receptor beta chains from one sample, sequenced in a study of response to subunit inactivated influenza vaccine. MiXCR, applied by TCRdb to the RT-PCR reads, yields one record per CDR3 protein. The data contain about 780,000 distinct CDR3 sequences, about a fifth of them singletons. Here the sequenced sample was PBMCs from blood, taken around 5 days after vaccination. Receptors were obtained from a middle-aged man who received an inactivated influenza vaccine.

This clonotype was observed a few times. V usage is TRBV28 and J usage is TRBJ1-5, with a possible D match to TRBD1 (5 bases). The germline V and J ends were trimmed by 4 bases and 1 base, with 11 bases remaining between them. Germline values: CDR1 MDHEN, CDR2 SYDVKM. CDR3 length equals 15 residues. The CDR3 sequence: CASSWGSESNQPQHF. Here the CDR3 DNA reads TGTGCCAGCAGTTGGGGGTCGGAGAGCAATCAGCCCCAGCATTTT.

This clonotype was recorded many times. The CDR3 loop reads CAISPAGGLTDTQYF. Here the CDR3 DNA reads TGTGCCATCAGCCCAGCGGGGGGGCTTACAGATACGCAGTATTTT. The chain links TRBV10-3 to TRBJ2-3, with TRBD2 matching 10 bases. Germline V CDR1 and CDR2: ENHRY, SYGVKD. The CDR3 loop spans 15 amino acids. After removal of 6 bases from V and 3 bases from J, the junction contained 6 bases not matched to a gene.

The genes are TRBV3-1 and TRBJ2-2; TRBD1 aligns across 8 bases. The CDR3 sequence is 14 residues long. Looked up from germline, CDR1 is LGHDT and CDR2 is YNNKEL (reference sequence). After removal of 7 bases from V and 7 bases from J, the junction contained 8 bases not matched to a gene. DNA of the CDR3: TGTGCCAGCAACTACGGACAGGGAATCGGGGAGCTGTTTTTT. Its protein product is CASNYGQGIGELFF.

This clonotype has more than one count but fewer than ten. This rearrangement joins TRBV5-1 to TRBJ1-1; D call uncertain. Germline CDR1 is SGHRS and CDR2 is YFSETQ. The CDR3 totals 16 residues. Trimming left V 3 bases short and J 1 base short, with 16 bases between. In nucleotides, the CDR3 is TGCGCCAGCAGCTGGGGAGATTTCCGGGAGAACACTGAAGCTTTCTTT. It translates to CASSWGDFRENTEAFF.

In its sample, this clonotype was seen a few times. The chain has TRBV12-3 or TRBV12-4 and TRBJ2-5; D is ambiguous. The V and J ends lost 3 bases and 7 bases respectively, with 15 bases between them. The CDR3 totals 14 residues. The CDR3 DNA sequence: TGTGCCAGCAGTTTGAGTCCCAACTCGGGGACCCAGTACTTC. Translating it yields CASSLSPNSGTQYF.

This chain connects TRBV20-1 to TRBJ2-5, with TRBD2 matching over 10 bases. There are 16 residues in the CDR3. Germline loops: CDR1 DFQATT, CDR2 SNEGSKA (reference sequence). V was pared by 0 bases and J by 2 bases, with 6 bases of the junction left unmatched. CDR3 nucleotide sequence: TGCAGTGCTAGAGATCTACTAGCGGGGCCACAAGAGACCCAGTACTTC. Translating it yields CSARDLLAGPQETQYF.

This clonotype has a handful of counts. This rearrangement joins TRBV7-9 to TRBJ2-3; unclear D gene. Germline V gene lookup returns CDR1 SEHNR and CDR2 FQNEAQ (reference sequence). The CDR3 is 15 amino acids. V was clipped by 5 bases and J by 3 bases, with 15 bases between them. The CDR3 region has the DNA TGTGCCAGCAGCCCCGTAGAGAGTCGAACAGATACGCAGTATTTT. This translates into CASSPVESRTDTQYF.

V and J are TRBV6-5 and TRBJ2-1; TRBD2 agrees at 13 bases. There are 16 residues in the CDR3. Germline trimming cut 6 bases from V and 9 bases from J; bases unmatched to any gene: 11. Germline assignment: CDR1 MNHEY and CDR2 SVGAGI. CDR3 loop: CASRSRTSGSLVEQFF. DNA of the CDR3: TGTGCCAGCAGGTCTCGGACTAGCGGGAGTTTGGTTGAGCAGTTCTTC.

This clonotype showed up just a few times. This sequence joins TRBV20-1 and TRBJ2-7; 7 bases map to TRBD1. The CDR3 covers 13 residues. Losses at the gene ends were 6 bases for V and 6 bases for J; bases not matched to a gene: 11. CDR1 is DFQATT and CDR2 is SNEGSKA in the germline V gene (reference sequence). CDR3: CSAPKAGGGEQYF. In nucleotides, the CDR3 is TGCAGTGCCCCTAAGGCAGGGGGTGGCGAGCAGTACTTC.

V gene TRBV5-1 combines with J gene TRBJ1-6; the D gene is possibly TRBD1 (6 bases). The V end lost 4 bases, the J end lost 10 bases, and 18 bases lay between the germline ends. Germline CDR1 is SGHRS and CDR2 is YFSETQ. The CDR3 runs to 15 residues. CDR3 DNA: TGCGCCAGCAGCCTCGATTGGGGGGCAGGGTCACCCCTCCACTTT. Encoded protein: CASSLDWGAGSPLHF.

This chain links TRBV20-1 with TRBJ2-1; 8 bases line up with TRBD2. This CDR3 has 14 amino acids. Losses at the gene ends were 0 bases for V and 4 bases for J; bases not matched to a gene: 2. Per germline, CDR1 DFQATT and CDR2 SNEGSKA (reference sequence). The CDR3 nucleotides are TGCAGTGCTAGAGATAGCGGGATTTACAATGAGCAGTTCTTC. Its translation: CSARDSGIYNEQFF.

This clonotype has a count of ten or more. The CDR3 coding sequence is TGTGCCAGCAGTGCCCCCTCCCCGGGAGTGGCCTACAATGAGCAGTTCTTC. Translated, it gives CASSAPSPGVAYNEQFF. The rearrangement links TRBV6-2 or TRBV6-3 to TRBJ2-1, with a weak D call TRBD2 (6 bases). This CDR3 is 17 amino acids long. Trimming stripped 5 bases from V and 2 bases from J, with 19 bases between. From germline, CDR1 is MNHEY and CDR2 SVGEGT.

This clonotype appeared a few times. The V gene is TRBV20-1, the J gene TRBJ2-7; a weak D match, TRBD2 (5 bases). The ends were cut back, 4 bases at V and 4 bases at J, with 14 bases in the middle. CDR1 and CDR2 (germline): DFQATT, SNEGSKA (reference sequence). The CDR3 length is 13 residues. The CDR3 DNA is TGCAGTGCTATTGTTAGCGAGGCGTACGAGCAGTACTTC. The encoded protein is CSAIVSEAYEQYF.

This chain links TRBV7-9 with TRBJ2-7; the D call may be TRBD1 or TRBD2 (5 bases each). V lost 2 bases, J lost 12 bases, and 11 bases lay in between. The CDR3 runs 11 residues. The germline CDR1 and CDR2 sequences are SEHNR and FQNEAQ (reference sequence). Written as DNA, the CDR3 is TGTGCCAGCAGCTTAAAGGGGACCGTGTACTTC. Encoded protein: CASSLKGTVYF.

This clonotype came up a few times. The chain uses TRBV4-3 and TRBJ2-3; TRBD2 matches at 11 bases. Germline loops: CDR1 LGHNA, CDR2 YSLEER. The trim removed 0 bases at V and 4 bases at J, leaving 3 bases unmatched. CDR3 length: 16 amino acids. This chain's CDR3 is CASSQDTTSGADTQYF. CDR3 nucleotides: TGCGCCAGCAGCCAAGATACGACTAGCGGGGCAGATACGCAGTATTTT.

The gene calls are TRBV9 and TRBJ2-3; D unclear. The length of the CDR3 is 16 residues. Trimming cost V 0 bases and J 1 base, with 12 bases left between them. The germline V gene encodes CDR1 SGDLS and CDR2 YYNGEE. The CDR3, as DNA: TGTGCCAGCAGCGTAGCTCCCTCCTTGGGCACAGATACGCAGTATTTT. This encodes CASSVAPSLGTDTQYF.

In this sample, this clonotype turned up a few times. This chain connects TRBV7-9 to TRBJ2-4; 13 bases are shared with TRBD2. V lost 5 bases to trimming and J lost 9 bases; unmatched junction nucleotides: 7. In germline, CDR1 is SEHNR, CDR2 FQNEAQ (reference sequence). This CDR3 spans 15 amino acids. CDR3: CASSETSGRASIQYF. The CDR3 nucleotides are TGTGCCAGCAGCGAAACTAGCGGGAGGGCCTCCATTCAGTACTTC.

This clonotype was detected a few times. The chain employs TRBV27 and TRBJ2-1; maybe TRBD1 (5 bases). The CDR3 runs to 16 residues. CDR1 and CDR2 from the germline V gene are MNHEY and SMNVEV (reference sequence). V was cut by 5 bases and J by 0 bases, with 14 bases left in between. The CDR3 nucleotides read TGTGCCAGCAGTATAGACAGTTTGGGCTCCTACAATGAGCAGTTCTTC. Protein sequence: CASSIDSLGSYNEQFF.

The CDR3 nucleotides read TGTGCCAGCAGTGCCGGGACGGTGGGGATGAACACTGAAGCTTTCTTT. Translation gives CASSAGTVGMNTEAFF. This chain links TRBV2 with TRBJ1-1, with D perhaps TRBD1 (5 bases). CDR1 and CDR2 from the germline V gene are SNHLY and FYNNEI. CDR3 size: 16 residues. Deletions cut 4 bases from V and 0 bases from J, with 15 bases between.

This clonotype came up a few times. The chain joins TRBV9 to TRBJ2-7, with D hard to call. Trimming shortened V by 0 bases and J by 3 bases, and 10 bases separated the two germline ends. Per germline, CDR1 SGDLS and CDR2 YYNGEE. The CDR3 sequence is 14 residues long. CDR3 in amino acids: CASSVGNTYYEQYF. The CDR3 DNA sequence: TGTGCCAGCAGCGTAGGTAACACCTACTACGAGCAGTACTTC.

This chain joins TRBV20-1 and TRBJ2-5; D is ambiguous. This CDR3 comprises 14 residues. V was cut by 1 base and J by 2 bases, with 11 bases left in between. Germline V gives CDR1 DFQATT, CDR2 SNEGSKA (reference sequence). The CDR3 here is CSARASDGQETQYF. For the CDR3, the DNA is TGCAGTGCTAGAGCCTCGGACGGTCAAGAGACCCAGTACTTC.

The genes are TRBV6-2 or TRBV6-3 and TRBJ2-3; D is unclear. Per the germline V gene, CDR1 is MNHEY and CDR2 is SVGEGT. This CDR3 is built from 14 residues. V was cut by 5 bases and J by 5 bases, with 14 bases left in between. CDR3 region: CASSVPWSGDTQYF. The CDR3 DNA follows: TGTGCCAGCAGTGTACCGTGGTCCGGAGATACGCAGTATTTT.

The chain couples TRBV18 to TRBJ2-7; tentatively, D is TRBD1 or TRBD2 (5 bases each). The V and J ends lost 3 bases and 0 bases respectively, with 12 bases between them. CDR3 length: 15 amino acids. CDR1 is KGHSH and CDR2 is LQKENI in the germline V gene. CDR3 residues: CASSPRDGNSYEQYF. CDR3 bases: TGTGCCAGCTCACCCCGGGACGGCAACTCCTACGAGCAGTACTTC.

The CDR3 region has the DNA TGTGCCAGCAGTTTATCGATGGGTAATGAAGCTTTCTTT. It yields the protein CASSLSMGNEAFF. This chain uses TRBV27 with TRBJ1-1; no firm D call. Trimming removed 0 bases at V and 7 bases at J, with 9 bases between. CDR1 and CDR2 from the germline V gene are MNHEY and SMNVEV (reference sequence). This CDR3 is 13 amino acids long.

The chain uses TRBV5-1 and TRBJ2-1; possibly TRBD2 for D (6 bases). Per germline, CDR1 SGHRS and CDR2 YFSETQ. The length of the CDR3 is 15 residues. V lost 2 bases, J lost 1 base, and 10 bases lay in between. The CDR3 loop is CASSLEEGSYNEQFF. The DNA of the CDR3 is TGCGCCAGCAGCTTAGAGGAGGGGTCCTACAATGAGCAGTTCTTC.